This entry lists 28 T cell receptor beta chains sequenced from one sample in a study of T-cell memory formation after mild COVID-19. TCRdb re-called the 5' RACE reads through MiXCR, storing one row per CDR3 protein. The table records approximately 300,000 distinct CDR3 sequences, 7.5% to 9.5% of them present only once. Sample: PBMCs or a T cell subset sorted from them (not recorded which). Receptor source: a man aged 18-30 years who had mild COVID-19 (a few samples of this study predate the infection). Cell type and time point are not known.

This clonotype was seen at least ten times. The genes are TRBV4-2 and TRBJ1-6; D ambiguous. V lost 0 bases and J lost 8, with 8 bases in between. Germline CDR1 and CDR2: LGHNA and YNFKEQ. The CDR3 is 14 amino acids. CDR3 nucleotide sequence: TGTGCCAGCAGCCAAGAACGAACGGATTCACCCCTCCACTTT. It translates to CASSQERTDSPLHF.

This clonotype was observed a few times. The chain uses TRBV4-1 and TRBJ1-4; a possible D gene is TRBD1 (5 bases). V was shortened by 4 bases and J by 2 bases, with 11 bases between the two germline ends. CDR1 and CDR2 from the germline V gene are MGHRA and YSYEKL. The CDR3 is 15 amino acids. The CDR3 nucleotides read TGCGCCAGCAGCCGGGGGGGGACTACTAATGAAAAACTGTTTTTT. As protein: CASSRGGTTNEKLFF.

V is TRBV19 and J is TRBJ2-2; D uncertain. Germline values: CDR1 LNHDA, CDR2 SQIVND (reference sequence). This CDR3 comprises 16 residues. With 2 bases removed from V and 5 bases from J, the gap between germline ends came to 15 bases. In DNA, the CDR3 is TGTGCCAGTAGTATAACTGCCGGGTTACGGACCGGGGAGCTGTTTTTT. This translates into CASSITAGLRTGELFF. The whole variable domain, filled in from reference TRBV19 and TRBJ2-2, reads DGGITQSPKYLFRKEGQNVTLSCEQNLNHDAMYWYRQDPGQGLRLIYYSQIVNDFQKGDIAEGYSVSREKKESFPLTVTSAQKNPTAFYLCASSITAGLRTGELFFGEGSRLTVL.

V and J are TRBV7-8 and TRBJ2-3; D remains ambiguous. V gave up 1 base and J gave up 4 bases, with 12 bases separating them. The CDR3 has 15 residues. Looked up from germline, CDR1 is SGHVS and CDR2 is FQNEAQ. The CDR3 loop reads CASSLVFGVPDTQYF. The CDR3 nucleotides read TGTGCCAGCAGCTTAGTTTTTGGGGTCCCAGATACGCAGTATTTT.

This rearrangement joins TRBV12-3 or TRBV12-4 to TRBJ1-5, with D possibly TRBD1 on 5 matching bases. The CDR3 is made up of 14 amino acids. The ends were cut back, 3 bases at V and 4 bases at J, with 10 bases in the middle. The CDR3 spells CASSFAGRNQPQHF. For the CDR3, the DNA is TGTGCCAGCAGTTTCGCGGGGCGAAATCAGCCCCAGCATTTT.

This clonotype was recorded a few times. The gene calls are TRBV5-1 and TRBJ1-2, with D perhaps TRBD1 (5 bases). Germline CDR1 is SGHRS and CDR2 is YFSETQ. CDR3 length equals 14 residues. With 0 bases removed from V and 7 bases from J, the gap between germline ends came to 13 bases. CDR3 region: CASSLAWRGGGYTF. The CDR3 DNA follows: TGCGCCAGCAGCTTGGCGTGGAGGGGAGGTGGCTACACCTTC.

The rearrangement uses TRBV6-1 and TRBJ2-1, with a possible D match to TRBD2 (6 bases). Germline lookup yields CDR1 MNHNS and CDR2 SASEGT. This CDR3 has 17 amino acids. Trimming took 1 base from V and 8 from J, leaving 21 bases between them. CDR3 DNA sequence: TGTGCCAGCAGTGAAGGTCGCGGCCCGCTGAGCGGGCATGAGCAGTTCTTC. Translated, it gives CASSEGRGPLSGHEQFF.

This clonotype was observed many times. The chain joins TRBV5-1 to TRBJ2-1, with TRBD1 identical over 8 bases. V lost 2 bases, J lost 0 bases, and 1 base stayed unmatched. Per germline, CDR1 SGHRS and CDR2 YFSETQ. The CDR3 covers 15 residues. As DNA, the CDR3 is TGCGCCAGCAGCTTACAGGGGGTCTCCTACAATGAGCAGTTCTTC. Translated, it gives CASSLQGVSYNEQFF.

The rearrangement uses TRBV5-5 and TRBJ2-7; the match to TRBD1 covers 11 bases. V dropped 2 bases and J dropped 3; count of bases not matched to a gene: 4. Germline loops: CDR1 SGHKS, CDR2 YYEKEE (reference sequence). The CDR3 loop spans 15 amino acids. The CDR3 DNA sequence: TGTGCCAGCAGCTTAGGGACAGGGGGATACTACGAGCAGTACGTC. The encoded protein is CASSLGTGGYYEQYV.

This clonotype has a count of ten or more. This chain links TRBV12-3 or TRBV12-4 with TRBJ1-6, with 7 bases identical to TRBD1. The CDR3 loop spans 13 amino acids. Unmatched junction bases numbered 6, after V lost 6 bases and J lost 10 bases. The CDR3 loop is CASSDRANSPLHF. The CDR3 nucleotides read TGTGCCAGCAGCGACAGGGCGAACTCACCCCTCCACTTT.

The chain couples TRBV10-3 to TRBJ1-2; 7 bases are shared with TRBD1. Germline CDR1 and CDR2: ENHRY and SYGVKD. Trimming at V came to 7 bases and at J to 3 bases, leaving 5 bases not matched to a gene. This CDR3 has 13 amino acids. The CDR3 DNA reads TGTGCCATCACCCCGGGACAGCACTATGGCTACACCTTC. Protein sequence: CAITPGQHYGYTF.

This clonotype came up a few times. V is TRBV5-6 and J is TRBJ2-3; D not resolved. This CDR3 is built from 14 residues. Germline V lookup: CDR1 SGHDT, CDR2 YYEEEE. The V end was cut by 6 bases, the J end by 4 bases, with 15 bases between. For the CDR3, the DNA is TGTGCCAGCATCGCGCCCTCAGGCGCAGATACGCAGTATTTT. Its protein product is CASIAPSGADTQYF. The variable domain in full, completed from reference TRBV5-6 and TRBJ2-3, reads DAGVTQSPTHLIKTRGQQVTLRCSPKSGHDTVSWYQQALGQGPQFIFQYYEEEERQRGNFPDRFSGHQFPNYSSELNVNALLLGDSALYLCASIAPSGADTQYFGPGTRLTVL.

This clonotype was seen only a few times. V usage is TRBV5-8 and J usage is TRBJ2-5; D perhaps matches TRBD2 (6 bases). With 5 bases removed from V and 5 bases from J, the gap between germline ends came to 19 bases. Germline values: CDR1 SGHTS, CDR2 YDEGEE. The CDR3 totals 15 residues. The CDR3 loop reads CASSWGTQTGETQYF. The CDR3 nucleotides are TGTGCCAGCAGTTGGGGGACTCAAACGGGGGAGACCCAGTACTTC.

This clonotype was observed a few times. The J gene is TRBJ2-3, the V gene TRBV18; TRBD1 is a possible D gene (5 bases). The germline V gene has CDR1 KGHSH and CDR2 LQKENI. This CDR3 spans 14 amino acids. Trimming left V 3 bases short and J 2 bases short, with 9 bases between. CDR3 sequence (DNA): TGTGCCAGCTCACCCACCAGGGCCACAGATACGCAGTATTTT. It specifies CASSPTRATDTQYF.

The V gene is TRBV7-8, the J gene TRBJ1-2, with no clear D. V lost 0 bases, J lost 9 bases, and 11 bases lay in between. CDR1 and CDR2 (germline): SGHVS, FQNEAQ. The CDR3 totals 13 residues. The CDR3 bases are TGTGCCAGCAGCTTAGCAGTTGATGCACGCTACACCTTC. Its protein product is CASSLAVDARYTF.

This clonotype has only a few counts. CDR3 region: CASSYKAGVYEQYV. The CDR3 DNA reads as TGTGCCAGCAGTTACAAGGCGGGGGTATACGAGCAGTACGTC. This chain connects TRBV6-6 to TRBJ2-7; TRBD2 matches 7 bases. Looked up from germline, CDR1 is MNHNY and CDR2 is SVGAGI (reference sequence). The V gene end was trimmed by 2 bases and the J gene end by 4 bases; junction bases not matched to a gene: 5. The CDR3 is 14 residues long.

As DNA, the CDR3 is TGTGCCAGTACCCTCCGGCGACAGGGTGAAGCTTTCTTT. This codes for CASTLRRQGEAFF. The chain has TRBV19 and TRBJ1-1; 7 nucleotides agree with TRBD1. Trimming took 7 bases from V and 7 from J; bases not matched to a gene: 9. Germline CDR1 and CDR2: LNHDA and SQIVND (reference sequence). The CDR3 loop spans 13 amino acids.

CDR3: CASSYSLAVQETQYF. CDR3 in DNA: TGTGCCAGCAGTTACTCTTTGGCGGTCCAAGAGACCCAGTACTTC. This chain connects TRBV6-5 to TRBJ2-5; D is ambiguous. The germline V and J ends were trimmed by 0 bases and 1 base, with 9 bases remaining between them. Germline-derived CDR1 and CDR2 are MNHEY and SVGAGI. This CDR3 is built from 15 residues.

This clonotype was observed at least ten times. The chain carries TRBV12-3 or TRBV12-4 and TRBJ2-5; 9 bases fit TRBD2. Trimming at V came to 5 bases and at J to 5 bases, leaving 9 bases not matched to a gene. The CDR3 contains 15 residues. The CDR3 is CASSSGGLSQETQYF. Here the CDR3 DNA reads TGTGCCAGCAGTAGCGGGGGGCTTTCTCAGGAGACCCAGTACTTC.

This clonotype was picked up a small number of times. The chain employs TRBV5-6 and TRBJ2-6; no definite D call. The CDR3 is 17 amino acids. V lost 2 bases and J 2 bases, leaving 14 bases between the germline ends. Germline V CDR1 and CDR2: SGHDT, YYEEEE. As DNA, the CDR3 is TGTGCCAGCAGCTTCGAAGGTCCCCCCACTGGGGCCAACGTCCTGACTTTC. It specifies CASSFEGPPTGANVLTF.

The V call is TRBV4-1, the J call TRBJ2-1, with a tentative D call TRBD2 (5 bases). Germline V gene data show CDR1 as MGHRA and CDR2 as YSYEKL. Trimming stripped 3 bases from V and 5 bases from J, with 14 bases between. The CDR3 loop spans 15 amino acids. CDR3 sequence reads: CASSHPGNVHNEQFF. The CDR3 DNA sequence: TGCGCCAGCAGCCATCCCGGGAACGTACACAATGAGCAGTTCTTC.

The genes are TRBV5-1 and TRBJ1-2; 9 bases line up with TRBD1. There are 16 residues in the CDR3. V shed 0 bases and J 8 bases; nucleotides not matched to a gene: 11. The germline V gene has CDR1 SGHRS and CDR2 YFSETQ. CDR3 region: CASSLGGTGTSWGYTF. The CDR3 coding sequence is TGCGCCAGCAGCTTGGGGGGGACAGGGACATCGTGGGGCTACACCTTC.

This clonotype came up once. This chain uses TRBV5-6 with TRBJ2-3, with TRBD2 identical over 9 bases. With V trimmed by 7 bases and J by 1 base, 1 base remained unmatched. Germline V lookup: CDR1 SGHDT, CDR2 YYEEEE. CDR3 length equals 13 residues. This CDR3 is CASLAGGTDTQYF. The CDR3 DNA follows: TGTGCCAGCTTAGCGGGGGGCACAGATACGCAGTATTTT.

There are a few counts of this clonotype. This chain links TRBV5-1 with TRBJ1-6; 8 nucleotides line up with TRBD1. The germline V gene has CDR1 SGHRS and CDR2 YFSETQ. CDR3 length equals 16 residues. Trimming cost V 0 bases and J 9 bases; bases outside gene matches: 8. CDR3 sequence: CASSLAGQGRISPLHF. CDR3 in DNA: TGCGCCAGCAGCTTGGCCGGACAGGGAAGGATTTCACCCCTCCACTTT.

The rearrangement links TRBV11-2 to TRBJ1-4; D uncertain. The germline V gene has CDR1 SGHAT and CDR2 FQNNGV. This CDR3 region has 14 residues. The germline V and J ends were trimmed by 1 base and 7 bases, with 10 bases remaining between them. CDR3 DNA: TGTGCCAGCAGCTTAGGGCCGGTAGTTGAAAAACTGTTTTTT. It yields the protein CASSLGPVVEKLFF.

This clonotype was seen many times. The V gene is TRBV4-1, the J gene TRBJ1-1; TRBD1 is a possible D gene (6 bases). Trimming stripped 3 bases from V and 3 bases from J, with 14 bases between. The CDR3 is made up of 15 amino acids. Germline V lookup: CDR1 MGHRA, CDR2 YSYEKL. The CDR3 sequence is CASSHPIGGDTEAFF. In DNA, the CDR3 is TGCGCCAGCAGCCACCCCATAGGGGGAGACACTGAAGCTTTCTTT.

The sample holds a few counts of this clonotype. V and J are TRBV24-1 and TRBJ2-2, with D perhaps TRBD1 (6 bases). The CDR3 loop spans 16 amino acids. Trimming left V 5 bases short and J 6 bases short, with 18 bases between. Germline CDR1 reads KGHDR; CDR2 reads SFDVKD. CDR3 sequence (DNA): TGTGCCACCAGTGCTCCCGATACCCAGGGGCCCGGGGAGCTGTTTTTT. As protein: CATSAPDTQGPGELFF.

This clonotype has a count of ten or more. The chain has TRBV5-1 and TRBJ2-1, with 7 bases identical to TRBD2. Germline loops: CDR1 SGHRS, CDR2 YFSETQ. V shed 3 bases, J shed 1 base, and the junction held 7 bases outside the gene matches. The CDR3 covers 16 residues. CDR3 in DNA: TGCGCCAGCAGCTACTTTGGCGGGGGATCCTACAATGAGCAGTTCTTC. Its protein is CASSYFGGGSYNEQFF.